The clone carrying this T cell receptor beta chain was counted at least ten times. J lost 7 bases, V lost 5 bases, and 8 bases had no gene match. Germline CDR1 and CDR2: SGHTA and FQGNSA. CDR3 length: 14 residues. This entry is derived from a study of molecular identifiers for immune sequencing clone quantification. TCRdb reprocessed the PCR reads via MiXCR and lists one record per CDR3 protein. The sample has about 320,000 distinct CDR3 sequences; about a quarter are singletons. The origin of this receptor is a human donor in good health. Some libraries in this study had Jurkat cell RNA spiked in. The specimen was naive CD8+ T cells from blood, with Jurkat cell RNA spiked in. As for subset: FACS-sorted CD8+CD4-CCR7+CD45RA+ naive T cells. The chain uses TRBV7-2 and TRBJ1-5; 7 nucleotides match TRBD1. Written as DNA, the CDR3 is TGTGCCAGCAGCGAGTCAAGGGGGCTACAGCCCCAGCATTTT. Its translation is CASSESRGLQPQHF.